This T cell receptor beta chain was retrieved from a study of T cell responses to AZD1222 COVID-19 vaccine. For the study at large: Second-dose intervals of approximately 4 or approximately 12 weeks were pooled.

The ends were cut back, 2 bases at V and 8 bases at J, with 15 bases in the middle. This CDR3 has 14 residues. Germline CDR1 SGHVS, CDR2 FQNEAQ. Turning to this clone: No antigen is known for it.

General study results and limits: The study found vaccine-associated CD4 TCRs spanning spike, dominant at 160-218 and 743-854. Females made up more of the donors, who were largely white British, and clonal diversity may have come out too low. A rise in Spike-specific TCR breadth and depth followed two AZD1222 doses.

The data were produced by immunoSEQ multiplex PCR, yet TCRdb's version contains in-frame clones alone and is incomplete. This sample has some 97,000 clones, with about 86% found just once. The specimen was peripheral blood, collected on day 0 of AZD1222 vaccination. The clonotype was recovered from an adult in good health. The V gene is TRBV7-8, the J gene TRBJ1-1, with a weak D call TRBD1 (5 bases). CDR3 region: CASSLLPRAPEAFF. CDR3 bases: TGTGCCAGCAGCTTATTACCCAGGGCTCCAGAAGCTTTCTTT.